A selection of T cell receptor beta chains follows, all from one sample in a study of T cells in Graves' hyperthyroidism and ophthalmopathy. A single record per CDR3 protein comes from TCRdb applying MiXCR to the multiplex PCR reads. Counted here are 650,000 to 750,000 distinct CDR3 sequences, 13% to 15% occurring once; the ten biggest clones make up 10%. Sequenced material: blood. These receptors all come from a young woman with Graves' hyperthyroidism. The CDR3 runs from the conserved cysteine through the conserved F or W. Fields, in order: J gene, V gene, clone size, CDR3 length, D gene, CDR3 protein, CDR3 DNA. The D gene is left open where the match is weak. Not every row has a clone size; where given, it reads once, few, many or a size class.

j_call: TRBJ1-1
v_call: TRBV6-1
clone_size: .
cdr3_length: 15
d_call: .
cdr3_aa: CASKTSGAQNTEAFF
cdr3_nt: TGTGCCAGCAAAACCTCGGGGGCCCAGAACACTGAAGCTTTCTTT

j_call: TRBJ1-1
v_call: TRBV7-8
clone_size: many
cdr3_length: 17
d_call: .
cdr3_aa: CASITSLPWAGNTEAFF
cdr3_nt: TGTGCCAGCATCACCTCCTTGCCATGGGCAGGAAACACTGAAGCTTTCTTT

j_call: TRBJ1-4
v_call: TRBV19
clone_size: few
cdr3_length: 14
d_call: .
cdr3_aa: CASTPGRENEKLFF
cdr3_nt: TGTGCCAGTACCCCGGGACGGGAGAATGAAAAACTGTTTTTT

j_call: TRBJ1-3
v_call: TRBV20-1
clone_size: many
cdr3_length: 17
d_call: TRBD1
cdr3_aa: CSARVRRDSDSGNTIYF
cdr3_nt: TGCAGTGCTAGAGTGCGGAGGGACAGCGACTCTGGAAACACCATATATTTT

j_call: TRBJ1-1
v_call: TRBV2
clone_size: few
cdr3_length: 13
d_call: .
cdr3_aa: CASSDLGDPEAFF
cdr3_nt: TGTGCCAGCAGTGACCTCGGGGACCCTGAAGCTTTCTTT

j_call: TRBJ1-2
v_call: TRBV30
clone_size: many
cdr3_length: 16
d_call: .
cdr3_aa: CAWMGTRTSNYGGYTF
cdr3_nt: TGTGCCTGGATGGGGACAAGGACCTCTAACTATGGCGGCTACACCTTC

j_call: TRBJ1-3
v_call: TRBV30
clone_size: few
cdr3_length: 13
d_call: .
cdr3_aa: CAWSVQGMGTIYF
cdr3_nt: TGTGCCTGGAGTGTACAGGGCATGGGCACCATATATTTT

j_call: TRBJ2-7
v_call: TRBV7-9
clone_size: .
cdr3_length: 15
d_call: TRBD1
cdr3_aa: CASSQQGGRDYEQYF
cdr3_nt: TGTGCCAGCAGCCAACAGGGGGGCCGAGACTACGAGCAGTACTTC

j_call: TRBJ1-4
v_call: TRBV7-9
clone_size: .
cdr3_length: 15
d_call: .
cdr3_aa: CASSPGHRDNEKLFF
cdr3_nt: TGTGCCAGCAGCCCAGGACATCGGGATAATGAAAAACTGTTTTTT

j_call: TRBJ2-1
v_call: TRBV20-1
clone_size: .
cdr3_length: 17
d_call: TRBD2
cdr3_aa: CSARGDSGALSYNEQFF
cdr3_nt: TGCAGTGCAAGAGGCGATAGCGGGGCCCTCTCCTACAATGAGCAGTTCTTC

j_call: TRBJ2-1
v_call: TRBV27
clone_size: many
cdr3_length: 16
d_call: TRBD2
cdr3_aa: CASSFASGAFSGEQFF
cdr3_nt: TGTGCCAGCAGTTTCGCTAGCGGAGCTTTTTCAGGGGAGCAGTTCTTC

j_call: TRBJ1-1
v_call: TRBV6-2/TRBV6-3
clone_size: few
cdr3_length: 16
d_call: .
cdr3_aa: CASSPIGGTVNTEAFF
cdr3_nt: TGTGCCAGCAGTCCCATAGGGGGGACGGTGAACACTGAAGCTTTCTTT

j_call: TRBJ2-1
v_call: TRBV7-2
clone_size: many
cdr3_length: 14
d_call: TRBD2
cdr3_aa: CATSGLAGMNEQFF
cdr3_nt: TGTGCCACCTCAGGACTAGCGGGAATGAATGAGCAGTTCTTC

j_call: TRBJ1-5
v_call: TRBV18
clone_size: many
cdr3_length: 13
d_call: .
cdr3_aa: CASSGRADVPQHF
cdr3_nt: TGTGCCAGCTCAGGTAGGGCTGACGTGCCCCAGCATTTT

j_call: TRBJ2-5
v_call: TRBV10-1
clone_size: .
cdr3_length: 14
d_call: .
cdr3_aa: CASSGANAQETQYF
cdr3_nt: TGCGCCAGCAGTGGAGCAAACGCACAAGAGACCCAGTACTTC

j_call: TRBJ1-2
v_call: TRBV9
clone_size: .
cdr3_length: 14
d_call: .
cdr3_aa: CANSEGERDYGYTF
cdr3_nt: TGTGCCAACAGCGAGGGAGAAAGGGACTATGGCTACACCTTC

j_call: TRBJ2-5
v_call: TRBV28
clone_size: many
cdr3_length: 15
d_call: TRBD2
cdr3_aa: CASKASGRRKETQYF
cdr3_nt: TGTGCCAGCAAGGCGAGCGGGAGGCGTAAAGAGACCCAGTACTTC

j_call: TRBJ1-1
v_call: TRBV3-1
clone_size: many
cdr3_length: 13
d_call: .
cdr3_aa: CASSGGQNTEAFF
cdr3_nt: TGTGCCAGCAGCGGCGGGCAGAACACTGAAGCTTTCTTT

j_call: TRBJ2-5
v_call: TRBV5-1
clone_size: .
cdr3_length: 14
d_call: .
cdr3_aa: CASSRPLGQETQYF
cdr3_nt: TGCGCCAGCAGCCGGCCTCTAGGTCAAGAGACCCAGTACTTC

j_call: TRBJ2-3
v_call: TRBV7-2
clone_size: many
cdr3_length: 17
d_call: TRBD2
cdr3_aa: CASSSKREGWRTDTQYF
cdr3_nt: TGTGCCAGCAGCTCAAAGCGGGAGGGCTGGCGCACAGATACGCAGTATTTT

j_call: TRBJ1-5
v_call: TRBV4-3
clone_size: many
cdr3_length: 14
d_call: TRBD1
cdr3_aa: CASSPDRGYQPQHF
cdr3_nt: TGCGCCAGCAGCCCCGACAGGGGGTATCAGCCCCAGCATTTT

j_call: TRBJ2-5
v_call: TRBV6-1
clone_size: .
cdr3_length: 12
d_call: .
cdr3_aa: CATRGGGETQYF
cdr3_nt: TGTGCCACCAGGGGCGGCGGGGAGACCCAGTACTTC

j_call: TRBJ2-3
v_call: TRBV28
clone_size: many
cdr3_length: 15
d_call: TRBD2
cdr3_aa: CASSPSGIHTDTRYF
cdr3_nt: TGTGCCAGCAGTCCTAGCGGGATCCACACAGATACGCGGTATTTT

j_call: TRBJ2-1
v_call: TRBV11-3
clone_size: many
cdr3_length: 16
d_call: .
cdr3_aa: CASSLGVRRSRNEQFF
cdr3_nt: TGTGCCAGCAGCTTGGGAGTTAGGAGGTCTCGCAATGAGCAGTTCTTC

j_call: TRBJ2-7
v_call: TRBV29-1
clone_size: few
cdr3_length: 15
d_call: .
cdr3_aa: CSVFLDSPSSYEQYF
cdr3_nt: TGCAGCGTTTTTCTGGACAGTCCCTCATCCTACGAGCAGTACTTC

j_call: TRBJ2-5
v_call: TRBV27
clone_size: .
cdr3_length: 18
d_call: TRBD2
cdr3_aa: CASSLSLESGSLEETQYF
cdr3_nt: TGTGCCAGCAGTTTATCCCTCGAGAGCGGGAGTTTGGAAGAGACCCAGTACTTC

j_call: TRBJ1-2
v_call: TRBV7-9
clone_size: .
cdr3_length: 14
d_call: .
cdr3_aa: CASSYDTANYGYTF
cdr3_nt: TGTGCCAGCAGCTACGACACCGCTAACTATGGCTACACCTTC

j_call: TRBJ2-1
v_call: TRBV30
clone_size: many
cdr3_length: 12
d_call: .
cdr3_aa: CAWSGLANEQFF
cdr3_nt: TGTGCCTGGAGTGGGCTAGCGAATGAGCAGTTCTTC

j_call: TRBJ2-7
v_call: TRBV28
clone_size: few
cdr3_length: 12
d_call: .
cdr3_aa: CVSSLRGSEQYF
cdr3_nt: TGTGTCAGCAGTTTAAGAGGGAGCGAGCAGTACTTC

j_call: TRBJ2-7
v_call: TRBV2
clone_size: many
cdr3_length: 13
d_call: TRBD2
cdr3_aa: CASSGAGGWEQYF
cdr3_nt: TGTGCCAGCAGTGGAGCGGGAGGTTGGGAGCAGTACTTC

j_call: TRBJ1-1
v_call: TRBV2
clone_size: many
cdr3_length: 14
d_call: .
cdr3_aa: CASRRVTANTEAFF
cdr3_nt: TGTGCCAGCAGACGGGTTACAGCGAACACTGAAGCTTTCTTT